A single sample is the source of the 29 T cell receptor beta chains below, sequenced in a study of T-cell memory formation after mild COVID-19. One entry per CDR3 protein, called by TCRdb with MiXCR from the 5' RACE reads. Of 550,000 to 700,000 distinct CDR3 sequences in the sample, 17% were seen once. The sequenced sample consisted of PBMCs or a T cell subset sorted from them (not recorded which). These receptors were obtained from an adult woman who had mild COVID-19 (a few samples of this study predate the infection). Cell type and time point are not known.

V and J are TRBV29-1 and TRBJ2-3; TRBD2 agrees at 8 bases. The CDR3 contains 15 residues. Germline lookup yields CDR1 SQVTM and CDR2 ANQGSEA. V lost 6 bases to trimming and J lost 0 bases; unmatched junction nucleotides: 8. The CDR3 reads CSVVLAGGSTDTQYF. For the CDR3, the DNA is TGCAGCGTCGTTCTGGCGGGGGGAAGCACAGATACGCAGTATTTT.

This clonotype showed up just a few times. The chain uses TRBV12-3 or TRBV12-4 and TRBJ1-6; D remains unclear. CDR3 length equals 14 residues. V lost 3 bases, J lost 8 bases, and 11 bases lay in between. The CDR3 reads CASSFGEVDSPLHF. The CDR3 DNA reads TGTGCCAGCAGTTTCGGGGAGGTTGATTCACCCCTCCACTTT.

The V gene is TRBV5-1, the J gene TRBJ1-1, with TRBD1 matching over 9 bases. The germline CDR1 and CDR2 sequences are SGHRS and YFSETQ. CDR3 length: 14 residues. Losses at the gene ends were 0 bases for V and 4 bases for J; bases not matched to a gene: 1. CDR3 sequence: CASSLVQGATEAFF. In DNA form, the CDR3 reads TGCGCCAGCAGCTTGGTACAGGGGGCCACTGAAGCTTTCTTT.

V and J are TRBV6-5 and TRBJ1-2, with TRBD1 as a possible D gene (5 bases). Trimming took off 6 bases at V and 6 bases at J, with 14 bases between the two ends. The CDR3 sequence is 13 residues long. The V gene's germline CDR1 is MNHEY and CDR2 SVGAGI. In nucleotides, the CDR3 is TGTGCCAGCAGGACGACAGCGCCGGATGGCTACACCTTC. This sequence encodes CASRTTAPDGYTF.

J is TRBJ1-1 and V is TRBV5-5; D call uncertain. The CDR3 covers 15 residues. Germline lookup yields CDR1 SGHKS and CDR2 YYEKEE (reference sequence). V shed 0 bases and J shed 4 bases, with 13 bases lying between them. This chain's CDR3 is CASSLELGSFTEAFF. The CDR3 DNA reads as TGTGCCAGCAGCTTGGAGCTGGGAAGTTTCACTGAAGCTTTCTTT.

The V call is TRBV6-2 or TRBV6-3, the J call TRBJ2-1; 12 bases fit TRBD2. V lost 4 bases and J lost 0; bases outside the gene matches: 10. Germline V gives CDR1 MNHEY, CDR2 SVGEGT. The CDR3 runs to 19 residues. CDR3 nucleotide sequence: TGTGCCAGCAGTTCCGGGACTAGCGGGCCTCAGAGCTCCTACAATGAGCAGTTCTTC. It translates to CASSSGTSGPQSSYNEQFF.

The chain carries TRBV20-1 and TRBJ2-7, with TRBD2 identical over 7 bases. CDR3 size: 14 residues. The V gene end was trimmed by 6 bases and the J gene end by 7 bases; junction bases not matched to a gene: 15. Looked up from germline, CDR1 is DFQATT and CDR2 is SNEGSKA (reference sequence). CDR3 in DNA: TGCAGTGCCATGGGACTATCCTCCGTTGGAGAGCAGTACTTC. It encodes CSAMGLSSVGEQYF.

There are many counts of this clonotype. The chain has TRBV9 and TRBJ2-7; TRBD1 matches 11 bases. V lost 3 bases to trimming and J lost 5 bases; unmatched junction nucleotides: 4. The CDR3 consists of 14 residues. Germline V gives CDR1 SGDLS, CDR2 YYNGEE. In DNA, the CDR3 is TGTGCCAGCAGCGGTGGACAGGGGGCGAACGAGCAGTACTTC. Amino acid sequence: CASSGGQGANEQYF.

The chain combines TRBV27 with TRBJ1-6; a weak D match, TRBD1 (5 bases). From germline, CDR1 is MNHEY and CDR2 SMNVEV (reference sequence). This CDR3 has 17 residues. Trimming took off 0 bases at V and 3 bases at J, with 12 bases between the two ends. The CDR3 DNA reads as TGTGCCAGCAGTTTATCCTGGGGCGGCTTCTATAATTCACCCCTCCACTTT. This sequence encodes CASSLSWGGFYNSPLHF.

The CDR3 here is CASSFWTGEERNQPQHF. CDR3 nucleotides: TGTGCCAGCAGTTTCTGGACAGGGGAGGAGCGCAATCAGCCCCAGCATTTT. This chain joins TRBV12-3 or TRBV12-4 and TRBJ1-5; 9 positions match TRBD1. The CDR3 contains 17 residues. Trimming at V came to 3 bases and at J to 2 bases, leaving 8 bases not matched to a gene.

This clonotype turned up a few times. V usage is TRBV20-1 and J usage is TRBJ1-4; D ambiguous. Germline-derived CDR1 and CDR2 are DFQATT and SNEGSKA (reference sequence). Trimming stripped 0 bases from V and 4 bases from J, with 12 bases between. This CDR3 spans 15 amino acids. The CDR3 region is CSARDRPTDNEKLFF. The CDR3 nucleotides read TGCAGTGCTAGAGATCGTCCTACAGATAATGAAAAACTGTTTTTT.

This clonotype was detected only a few times. At one end the junction does not follow the germline gene, possibly because of a read error. The V gene is TRBV12-3 or TRBV12-4, the J gene TRBJ1-4; D remains ambiguous. This CDR3 spans 14 amino acids. CDR3 in DNA: TGTGCCAGCAGACCTACGAAAACTGATGAAAAACTGTTTTTT. Its translation: CASRPTKTDEKLFF.

This clonotype was recorded a few times. This rearrangement joins TRBV28 to TRBJ2-3; TRBD1 is a possible D gene (6 bases). V dropped 3 bases and J dropped 3 bases, with 13 bases sitting between them. This CDR3 is built from 15 residues. Looked up from germline, CDR1 is MDHEN and CDR2 is SYDVKM. Here the CDR3 DNA reads TGTGCCAGCAGTTTTGAGGGGGTTGAGACAGATACGCAGTATTTT. This translates into CASSFEGVETDTQYF.

This clonotype was counted between two and nine times. This chain links TRBV3-1 with TRBJ2-5, with TRBD2 identical over 11 bases. The CDR3 loop spans 16 amino acids. V trimming: 6 bases; J trimming: 4 bases; junction bases outside the gene matches: 10. Germline CDR1 is LGHDT and CDR2 is YNNKEL (reference sequence). This chain's CDR3 is CASSIAGGPRGETQYF. The CDR3 nucleotides read TGTGCCAGCAGTATAGCGGGGGGGCCCAGGGGAGAGACCCAGTACTTC.

The chain couples TRBV19 to TRBJ2-3, with unresolved D. The ends were cut back, 3 bases at V and 1 base at J, with 11 bases in the middle. This CDR3 has 15 amino acids. Germline V CDR1 and CDR2: LNHDA, SQIVND (reference sequence). The DNA of the CDR3 is TGTGCCAGTAGTATTGTTAAGGGCCGCACAGATACGCAGTATTTT. The encoded protein is CASSIVKGRTDTQYF.

The chain joins TRBV4-2 to TRBJ1-1; unclear D gene. The germline V gene has CDR1 LGHNA and CDR2 YNFKEQ. V lost 0 bases to trimming and J lost 5 bases, with 7 bases between them. This CDR3 spans 13 amino acids. For the CDR3, the DNA is TGTGCCAGCAGCCAAGATTGGGGAACTGAAGCTTTCTTT. Protein sequence: CASSQDWGTEAFF.

V usage is TRBV2 and J usage is TRBJ2-1; TRBD1 matches 9 bases. Germline-derived CDR1 and CDR2 are SNHLY and FYNNEI. The V and J ends lost 5 bases and 5 bases, in that order; junction bases with no gene match: 10. The CDR3 runs to 16 residues. This chain's CDR3 is CASSYWGDRVHNEQFF. The CDR3 DNA follows: TGTGCCAGCAGTTACTGGGGGGACAGGGTCCACAATGAGCAGTTCTTC.

This clonotype was counted only a few times. The V gene is TRBV4-3, the J gene TRBJ2-1; D gene ambiguous. The germline V gene encodes CDR1 LGHNA and CDR2 YSLEER. The CDR3 has 11 amino acids. Trimming removed 1 base at V and 13 bases at J, with 8 bases between. CDR3 nucleotide sequence: TGCGCCAGCAGCCAAGGTCCCCATCAGTTCTTC. Translated: CASSQGPHQFF.

This chain uses TRBV5-1 with TRBJ2-2; D is possibly TRBD2 (6 bases). V was pared by 4 bases and J by 7 bases, with 17 bases between. CDR3 length: 15 residues. The germline gives CDR1 SGHRS, CDR2 YFSETQ. The CDR3 protein is CASSPRESGGGELFF. For the CDR3, the DNA is TGCGCCAGCAGCCCCAGGGAGTCCGGGGGCGGGGAGCTGTTTTTT.

This clonotype turned up a few times. The chain links TRBV6-4 to TRBJ2-3; D ambiguous. Germline CDR1 is MRHNA and CDR2 is SNTAGT. The V and J ends lost 5 bases and 4 bases respectively, with 10 bases between them. This CDR3 spans 13 amino acids. The CDR3 DNA is TGTGCCAGCAGTCCCTCCAGCGCAGATACGCAGTATTTT. Its translation is CASSPSSADTQYF.

This clonotype occurred a few times. The genes are TRBV3-1 and TRBJ1-1; TRBD1 matches 10 bases. CDR1 is LGHDT, CDR2 YNNKEL, per germline (reference sequence). The CDR3 runs to 14 residues. V was clipped by 3 bases and J by 7 bases; unmatched bases: 5. CDR3 region: CASSHGTGELEAFF. As DNA, the CDR3 is TGTGCCAGCAGCCATGGGACAGGGGAACTTGAAGCTTTCTTT.

This chain joins TRBV29-1 and TRBJ2-1, with 7 bases identical to TRBD2. V lost 3 bases and J lost 3; bases outside the gene matches: 2. The CDR3 totals 13 residues. The germline V gene has CDR1 SQVTM and CDR2 ANQGSEA. CDR3 residues: CSVERERYNEQFF. The CDR3 coding sequence is TGCAGCGTTGAGCGGGAGCGCTACAATGAGCAGTTCTTC.

This chain uses TRBV6-2 or TRBV6-3 with TRBJ1-1; 7 bases match TRBD1. The CDR3 contains 13 residues. CDR1 and CDR2 from the germline V gene are MNHEY and SVGEGT. Trimming cost V 5 bases and J 10 bases; bases outside gene matches: 10. For the CDR3, the DNA is TGTGCCAGCAGTCTCGTTCGACAGGGTGGAGCTTTCTTT. Its protein is CASSLVRQGGAFF.

The chain is built from TRBV6-2 or TRBV6-3 and TRBJ2-1; D gene unclear. The CDR3 loop spans 14 amino acids. CDR1 is MNHEY and CDR2 is SVGEGT in the germline V gene. Trimming cost V 6 bases and J 4 bases, with 13 bases left between them. The CDR3 protein is CASSLRPQYNEQFF. The CDR3 nucleotides are TGTGCCAGCAGCTTAAGACCGCAATACAATGAGCAGTTCTTC.

CDR3 DNA: TGTGCCAGCAGTCCCGCCCCGGTAATCGCCTCCCCAGATACGCAGTATTTT. Its translation: CASSPAPVIASPDTQYF. The chain uses TRBV6-6 and TRBJ2-3, with no clear D. CDR3 length: 17 residues. V was cut by 5 bases and J by 4 bases, with 22 bases left in between. Germline loops: CDR1 MNHNY, CDR2 SVGAGI (reference sequence).

CDR3 amino acids: CASSPRFLAGGPLTYNEQFF. CDR3 in DNA: TGTGCCAGCAGCCCCCGGTTTCTAGCGGGGGGGCCTTTAACCTACAATGAGCAGTTCTTC. J is TRBJ2-1 and V is TRBV5-6, with 12 bases identical to TRBD2. The CDR3 spans 20 residues. J gave up 2 bases and V 4 bases, and 16 bases lay outside the gene matches. The germline gives CDR1 SGHDT, CDR2 YYEEEE.

J is TRBJ1-2 and V is TRBV6-2 or TRBV6-3; tentatively, D is TRBD1 (5 bases). The CDR3 contains 14 residues. Germline V gene data show CDR1 as MNHEY and CDR2 as SVGEGT. The V end lost 2 bases, the J end lost 4 bases, and 11 bases lay between the germline ends. CDR3 in amino acids: CASSYVEGRYGYTF. In DNA form, the CDR3 reads TGTGCCAGCAGTTACGTAGAGGGACGCTATGGCTACACCTTC.

This clonotype was seen repeatedly, ten times or more. This sequence joins TRBV5-1 and TRBJ2-2, with D uncertain. Trimming pared 0 bases from V and 7 bases from J, leaving 7 bases between. Germline V gene lookup returns CDR1 SGHRS and CDR2 YFSETQ. CDR3 length: 13 amino acids. DNA for the CDR3: TGCGCCAGCAGCTTGGAGTTCGGCGGGGAGCTGTTTTTT. Translated, it gives CASSLEFGGELFF.

This clonotype appeared many times. The V and J genes are TRBV25-1 and TRBJ2-2; the D gene is possibly TRBD2 (5 bases). The CDR3 sequence is 13 residues long. Germline-derived CDR1 and CDR2 are MGHDK and SYGVNS. The germline V and J ends were trimmed by 6 bases and 4 bases, with 9 bases remaining between them. CDR3 bases: TGTGCCAGCAGAGGACTCCTCACCGGGGAGCTGTTTTTT. Its protein is CASRGLLTGELFF.